This T cell receptor (beta chain) was obtained from a study of T-cell reconstitution after alpha-beta-depleted transplantation in children. Study-wide points: T-cell counts and diversity at one year post-transplant came mainly from newly produced T cells. Reports say that about two months after transplant, the alpha-beta T cells came out of several hundred graft clones that had expanded. The origin of high day-60 TCRbeta diversity in some patients lay in surviving recipient T cells and thymic progenitors.

Unique molecular identifiers were used to barcode this TCRbeta library. Via MiXCR, TCRdb re-called the PCR reads, giving one row per CDR3 protein. Here the sample spans about 830,000 distinct CDR3 sequences, 15% to 20% being singletons. Per the germline V gene, CDR1 is SGHRS and CDR2 is YFSETQ. V lost 4 bases, J lost 4 bases, and 10 bases lay in between. The CDR3 length is 13 residues. As regards this clonotype: Antigen unknown.

The genes are TRBV5-1 and TRBJ2-3; D not certain. Sequenced here: PBMCs, mostly from graft donor cells, sampled 360 days after TCRalphabeta/CD19-depleted stem cell transplant. This receptor was obtained from a male patient aged 10 to 17 who had a stem cell transplant for acute lymphoblastic leukemia, so the T cells may come from the graft donor. The CDR3 DNA reads as TGCGCCAGCAGCATAAAGTGGGCAGATACGCAGTATTTT. Translation gives CASSIKWADTQYF.